Each of the 17 T cell receptor beta chains below was sequenced from the same sample in a study of T cells in Graves' hyperthyroidism and ophthalmopathy. Amplified TCR beta CDR3 regions came from RNA transcripts. When the TCR CDR3 underwent first-round RT-PCR, the HTBI primer set was used. Using its own MiXCR run on the multiplex PCR reads, TCRdb lists one record per CDR3 protein. The sample has around 400,000 distinct CDR3 sequences; around 15% are singletons. The sequenced material came from blood. The receptor source for this set is a woman in her sixties with Graves' ophthalmopathy.

This clonotype was counted a few times. In DNA form, the CDR3 reads TGCGCCAGCAGCCAAATGATAATCGGGGCAGACACCGGGGAGCTGTTTTTT. Its translation is CASSQMIIGADTGELFF. The chain has TRBV4-1 and TRBJ2-2, with D perhaps given as TRBD1 or TRBD2 (5 bases each). Germline V gene data show CDR1 as MGHRA and CDR2 as YSYEKL. The CDR3 covers 17 residues. V lost 2 bases and J 3 bases, leaving 16 bases between the germline ends.

This clonotype was counted between two and nine times. CDR3 coding DNA: TGCAGCGTTCGACCGGGATTGAGGGAGACCCAGTACTTC. It encodes CSVRPGLRETQYF. The rearrangement links TRBV29-1 to TRBJ2-5, with D perhaps TRBD2 (5 bases). The CDR3 runs to 13 residues. The germline V gene has CDR1 SQVTM and CDR2 ANQGSEA. Between the trimmed V and J ends, which lost 5 bases and 5 bases, there was a span of 15 bases.

This clonotype was recorded many times. As DNA, the CDR3 is TGTGCCAGCAGTTTAGCCGGGACCAACTACAATGAGCAGTTCTTC. Translated, it gives CASSLAGTNYNEQFF. The chain is built from TRBV12-3 or TRBV12-4 and TRBJ2-1, with D perhaps assigned TRBD1 or TRBD2 (5 bases each). The CDR3 consists of 15 residues. The V end lost 0 bases, the J end lost 3 bases, and 9 bases lay between the germline ends.

This clonotype was seen ten or more times. This sequence joins TRBV28 and TRBJ2-7, with 11 bases fitting TRBD2. With V trimmed by 7 bases and J by 5 bases, 4 bases remained unmatched. Germline V gene data show CDR1 as MDHEN and CDR2 as SYDVKM. The CDR3 loop spans 13 amino acids. The CDR3 loop is CASTSGRRNEQYF. The CDR3 DNA is TGTGCCAGCACTAGCGGGAGGAGAAACGAGCAGTACTTC.

The chain joins TRBV5-1 to TRBJ2-3; D is unclear. V was cut by 4 bases and J by 0 bases, with 9 bases left in between. This CDR3 is built from 14 residues. Looked up from germline, CDR1 is SGHRS and CDR2 is YFSETQ. This CDR3 is CASSLLNSTDTQYF. In DNA, the CDR3 is TGCGCCAGCAGCCTACTCAACAGCACAGATACGCAGTATTTT. The full variable domain, completed using reference TRBV5-1 and TRBJ2-3, is KAGVTQTPRYLIKTRGQQVTLSCSPISGHRSVSWYQQTPGQGLQFLFEYFSETQRNKGNFPGRFSGRQFSNSRSEMNVSTLELGDSALYLCASSLLNSTDTQYFGPGTRLTVL.

This clonotype was counted at least ten times. The genes are TRBV6-1 and TRBJ2-7, with 8 positions matching TRBD2. Germline assignment: CDR1 MNHNS and CDR2 SASEGT. J was trimmed by 4 bases and V by 5 bases; bases with no gene match: 10. The CDR3 is 15 residues long. CDR3 nucleotide sequence: TGTGCCAGCAGTTCCCCCGTTACGGGAGGGTACGAGCAGTACTTC. The encoded protein is CASSSPVTGGYEQYF.

This clonotype showed up many times. J is TRBJ2-7 and V is TRBV5-6; TRBD2 agrees at 14 bases. This CDR3 contains 15 residues. V lost 3 bases, J lost 7 bases, and 6 bases stayed unmatched. CDR1 and CDR2 from the germline V gene are SGHDT and YYEEEE. In nucleotides, the CDR3 is TGTGCCAGCAGCTGGGGACTAGCGGGAGCGGGAGAGCAGTACTTC. It yields the protein CASSWGLAGAGEQYF.

This clonotype was found many times. The CDR3 DNA follows: TGTGCCAGCAGCCAAGGAGCGGGAGTTTACACCGGGGAGCTGTTTTTT. This translates into CASSQGAGVYTGELFF. This sequence joins TRBV3-1 and TRBJ2-2; TRBD2 matches 8 bases. Per germline, CDR1 LGHDT and CDR2 YNNKEL (reference sequence). With V trimmed by 1 base and J by 3 bases, 4 bases remained unmatched. This CDR3 comprises 16 residues.

This clonotype was observed at least ten times. This chain connects TRBV12-3 or TRBV12-4 to TRBJ2-3, with 15 bases fitting TRBD2. V was pared by 6 bases and J by 2 bases, with 12 bases of the junction left unmatched. This CDR3 has 19 amino acids. The CDR3 loop reads CASSPGLAGGPGFTDTQYF. The CDR3 DNA reads as TGTGCCAGCAGCCCTGGACTAGCGGGAGGGCCGGGGTTCACAGATACGCAGTATTTT.

This clonotype has a single count. The chain has TRBV6-1 and TRBJ2-1; 8 bases fit TRBD2. CDR3 length: 16 residues. The V and J ends lost 8 bases and 0 bases, in that order; junction bases with no gene match: 9. Germline V gives CDR1 MNHNS, CDR2 SASEGT. CDR3 in amino acids: CASAGTRGGSYNEQFF. In DNA, the CDR3 is TGTGCCAGCGCGGGGACTAGGGGAGGCTCCTACAATGAGCAGTTCTTC.

This clonotype came up many times. The rearrangement joins TRBV27 to TRBJ2-1; D not resolved. V lost 5 bases, J lost 2 bases, and 7 bases lay in between. Per germline, CDR1 MNHEY and CDR2 SMNVEV (reference sequence). The CDR3 consists of 13 residues. The CDR3 is CASSPTPYNEQFF. In DNA, the CDR3 is TGTGCCAGCAGTCCCACCCCCTACAATGAGCAGTTCTTC.

This clonotype was counted between two and nine times. The chain has TRBV20-1 and TRBJ1-6; the match to TRBD1 covers 8 bases. This CDR3 spans 14 amino acids. The germline CDR1 and CDR2 sequences are DFQATT and SNEGSKA (reference sequence). Germline trimming cut 6 bases from V and 5 bases from J; bases unmatched to any gene: 6. This chain's CDR3 is CSARQGSDNSPLHF. CDR3 nucleotide sequence: TGCAGTGCAAGACAGGGGTCAGATAATTCACCCCTCCACTTT.

About this clonotype itself: This clone may be a read error of a much larger clone one base away. The chain employs TRBV20-1 and TRBJ2-1; TRBD2 matches at 8 bases. The CDR3 sequence is 15 residues long. The germline gives CDR1 DFQATT, CDR2 SNEGSKA (reference sequence). CDR3 in DNA: TGCAGTGCTACCGACCCTAGCGGGCGCTACAATGGGCAGTTCTTC. This translates into CSATDPSGRYNGQFF.

In this sample, this clonotype turned up a few times. This chain uses TRBV5-5 with TRBJ1-3; 8 bases align to TRBD1. V shed 0 bases, J shed 0 bases, and the junction held 8 bases outside the gene matches. Germline lookup yields CDR1 SGHKS and CDR2 YYEKEE (reference sequence). CDR3 size: 18 residues. CDR3 sequence (DNA): TGTGCCAGCAGCTTGGTCGGACAGGGAGCCTACTCTGGAAACACCATATATTTT. Encoded protein: CASSLVGQGAYSGNTIYF.

This clonotype was seen at least ten times. V gene TRBV28 combines with J gene TRBJ1-1, with D perhaps matching TRBD1 (5 bases). Looked up from germline, CDR1 is MDHEN and CDR2 is SYDVKM. The CDR3 contains 15 residues. Trimming left V 2 bases short and J 3 bases short, with 13 bases between. The CDR3 loop reads CASSLVRGRDTEAFF. CDR3 DNA: TGTGCCAGCAGTTTAGTTCGGGGGAGAGACACTGAAGCTTTCTTT.

This clonotype has ten or more counts. The rearrangement uses TRBV3-1 and TRBJ1-3, with 7 nucleotides matching TRBD1. Germline lookup yields CDR1 LGHDT and CDR2 YNNKEL (reference sequence). V shed 3 bases and J 2 bases; nucleotides not matched to a gene: 7. The CDR3 length is 16 residues. The CDR3 spells CASSHIDRATGNTIYF. CDR3 bases: TGTGCCAGCAGCCATATCGACAGGGCAACTGGAAACACCATATATTTT.

This clonotype has a count of ten or more. The chain links TRBV6-1 to TRBJ2-3; a weak D match, TRBD2 (6 bases). V was shortened by 7 bases and J by 1 base, with 12 bases between the two germline ends. The germline V gene has CDR1 MNHNS and CDR2 SASEGT. The CDR3 consists of 14 residues. In DNA form, the CDR3 reads TGTGCCAGCAAGGAGGGGATGCGCACAGATACGCAGTATTTT. Its protein product is CASKEGMRTDTQYF.